This T cell receptor beta chain emerged from a study of T cells in Graves' hyperthyroidism and ophthalmopathy. This clonotype has at least ten counts. The PBMCs had their origin in around 9.1 ml of fresh peripheral blood. V was trimmed by 3 bases and J by 1 base, leaving 4 bases between them. This CDR3 comprises 13 residues. From germline, CDR1 is LNHDA and CDR2 SQIVND (reference sequence). It was RNA transcripts that yielded the amplified TCR beta CDR3 regions. TCR CDR3 underwent first-round RT-PCR with the HTBI primer set. TCRdb called the multiplex PCR reads again in MiXCR, with one record for every CDR3 protein. The sample holds about 53,000 distinct CDR3 sequences, about 49% seen once.

The source is a woman in her 30s with Graves' ophthalmopathy. The sequenced material came from blood. The chain joins TRBV19 to TRBJ2-1; D unresolved. CDR3 bases: TGTGCCAGTAGTATGGGATCCTACAATGAGCAGTTCTTC. As protein: CASSMGSYNEQFF.